A selection of T cell receptor beta chains follows, all from one sample in a study of T cells in Graves' hyperthyroidism and ophthalmopathy. TCRdb ran MiXCR on the multiplex PCR reads and lists one entry per CDR3 protein. The sample carries 250,000 to 300,000 distinct CDR3 sequences, less than 15% recorded once. The sample was blood. These receptors originate from a woman in her thirties with Graves' hyperthyroidism that later progressed to Graves' ophthalmopathy. The conserved cysteine and the conserved F or W are not part of the CDR3 here. Clone size is stated in some rows and not others, as once, few, many or a class when expanded.

clone_size j_call v_call cdr3_aa
many TRBJ2-7 TRBV28 ASSGTGYLYEQY
few TRBJ2-3 TRBV5-6 ASTPRLDRTDTQY
many TRBJ2-2 TRBV27 ASSFGRMGQRWELF
. TRBJ2-5 TRBV7-9 ASSSNPGPQETQY
few TRBJ2-7 TRBV19 ASSPKSRPGYEQY
many TRBJ2-6 TRBV30 AWSRGSSGANVLT
. TRBJ2-7 TRBV6-2/TRBV6-3 ASSQDRNGDAYEQY
many TRBJ2-1 TRBV27 ASSPEGDLWYEQF
. TRBJ2-7 TRBV27 ASRNGGYEQY
. TRBJ1-6 TRBV2 ASCPGGHYNSPLH
. TRBJ2-3 TRBV24-1 ATSDSRITSTDTQY
many TRBJ1-4 TRBV7-2 ASSPKTGTGNEKLF
many TRBJ2-3 TRBV6-2/TRBV6-3 ASTGLLPDTQY
many TRBJ2-3 TRBV20-1 SARRSGQRTDTQY
. TRBJ2-5 TRBV6-5 ASSYNGKETQY
many TRBJ2-7 TRBV7-9 AGALAASYEQY
many TRBJ2-5 TRBV7-2 ASTATGGASETQY
many TRBJ2-7 TRBV3-1 ASSPSGETYEQY
few TRBJ2-2 TRBV30 ARWDRRAGELF
many TRBJ2-1 TRBV27 ASSFTGGSSYNEQF
many TRBJ1-5 TRBV5-1 ASSLGDSGNQPQH
few TRBJ1-1 TRBV28 ASSHTKGTEAF
. TRBJ2-3 TRBV5-8 ASSFSGRVGDTQY
. TRBJ2-7 TRBV7-9 ASSPPQTPVQY
many TRBJ2-1 TRBV12-3/TRBV12-4 ASSSSRHYNEQF
few TRBJ2-7 TRBV19 ASSISGTSGSYEQY
many TRBJ1-5 TRBV2 ASGWGGNQPQH
many TRBJ2-7 TRBV7-6 ASSLYSGGSSYEQY
many TRBJ1-4 TRBV20-1 SARMGQGWTTNEKLF
. TRBJ2-3 TRBV7-2 ASSRSGTGTQY
many TRBJ1-1 TRBV12-3/TRBV12-4 ASRRLVNTEAF